The rows below give T cell receptor beta chains drawn from one sample of a study of beta chain features in type 1 diabetes. Clones were read by immunoSEQ multiplex PCR, and TCRdb kept only the in-frame ones, dropping some. The table has 100,000 to 150,000 clones, around 17% seen once. Input material: central memory CD4+ T cells from blood. These receptors came from a man aged 25 to 40 with type 1 diabetes. CDR3s include the opening cysteine and the closing phenylalanine or tryptophan.

V gene: TRBV30
CDR3 protein: CAWNAAPYEQYF

V gene: TRBV29-1
CDR3 protein: CSVDTGSTDTQYF

V gene: TRBV29-1
CDR3 protein: CSAGDEKLFF

V gene: TRBV27
CDR3 protein: CASSLTGGQPQHF

V gene: TRBV4-3
CDR3 protein: CASSLQAGRNEQFF

V gene: TRBV4-3
CDR3 protein: CASSQERGKSYEQYF

V gene: TRBV4-2
CDR3 protein: CASSLGTGDVETQYF

V gene: TRBV11-2
CDR3 protein: CASSLSEGNEQFF

V gene: TRBV2
CDR3 protein: CASTEALNEQFF

V gene: TRBV5-1
CDR3 protein: CASSLGWKSYGYTF

V gene: TRBV11-2
CDR3 protein: CASSLVADNQPQHF

V gene: TRBV5-4
CDR3 protein: CASSLKGEETQYF

V gene: TRBV7-2
CDR3 protein: CASSLGLYQETQYF

V gene: TRBV7-2
CDR3 protein: CASSLVGSSSYEQYF

V gene: TRBV10-3
CDR3 protein: CATQTRNTGELFF

V gene: TRBV6-5
CDR3 protein: CASSYTGEFPEQFF

V gene: TRBV7-8
CDR3 protein: CASTLRTVQETQYF

V gene: TRBV29-1
CDR3 protein: CSVSPGRGYGYTF

V gene: TRBV11-2
CDR3 protein: CASSPRGSSRNEQFF

V gene: TRBV6-5
CDR3 protein: CASMIQRSGANVLTF

V gene: TRBV7-3
CDR3 protein: CASSYVGQGLNEQFF

V gene: TRBV9
CDR3 protein: CASSVATGTYGPLHF

V gene: TRBV4-2
CDR3 protein: CASSLQGGNIQYF

V gene: TRBV7-2
CDR3 protein: CASSPTGRGGYNEQFF

V gene: TRBV4-3
CDR3 protein: CASSQDRQGAYEQYF

V gene: TRBV5-4
CDR3 protein: CASSFQRNEETQYF

V gene: TRBV30
CDR3 protein: CAWSYVSGYTF

V gene: TRBV28
CDR3 protein: CASSPGDIPRQYF

V gene: TRBV9
CDR3 protein: CASSVGNMNTEAFF

V gene: TRBV30
CDR3 protein: CAWSRDSITYEQYF

V gene: TRBV27
CDR3 protein: CASSFYSDRGPYNEQFF

V gene: TRBV30
CDR3 protein: CAWSVSTGRETQYF

V gene: TRBV6-5
CDR3 protein: CASSNTGNYGYTF

V gene: TRBV29-1
CDR3 protein: CSVVGQGFTEAFF

V gene: TRBV27
CDR3 protein: CASSLSWQYNEQFF

V gene: TRBV19
CDR3 protein: CASSMDRGLSPLHF

V gene: TRBV29-1
CDR3 protein: CSGTGTEETQYF

V gene: TRBV28
CDR3 protein: CASSQGNYSPLHF

V gene: TRBV4-3
CDR3 protein: CASSQEASGTDTQYF

V gene: TRBV30
CDR3 protein: CAWGLERLGNEQFF

V gene: TRBV29-1
CDR3 protein: CSVAPVSLRGEEQFF

V gene: TRBV23-1
CDR3 protein: CASNEAGIHEQYF

V gene: TRBV6-1
CDR3 protein: CASSEGRDTQYF

V gene: TRBV5-5
CDR3 protein: CASSQGSGGPDTQYF

V gene: TRBV10-3
CDR3 protein: CAISESGVTDGYTF

V gene: TRBV5-4
CDR3 protein: CASSLDLRSASYGYTF